What follows are 7 T cell receptor beta chains derived from one specimen sequenced in a study of cytomegalovirus exposure and HLA in healthy donors (dated by TCRdb to about 2017). Library preparation was by the immunoSEQ multiplex PCR assay. The multiplex PCR relied on a mix of 60 forward primers for TCR Vbeta segments and 13 reverse primers for TCR Jbeta segments. Entries here come from immuneACCESS through TCRdb and include only in-frame sequences with V and J called. Some clones fail to appear in such tables; in the studies checked, an unresolved V gene covers under half of the shortfall, and the cause of the remainder is unknown. In this sample's table one finds approximately 30,000 clones. Of the sample, around 3.6% falls within the top ten clones. The sample was PBMCs. The receptor source for this set is a man aged 35 to 55 in good health and CMV-seronegative.

The J gene is TRBJ2-7, the V gene TRBV6-5; a possible D gene is TRBD2 (5 bases). The CDR3 length is 14 residues. V lost 0 bases to trimming and J lost 3 bases, with 9 bases between them. Germline-derived CDR1 and CDR2 are MNHEY and SVGAGI. This CDR3 reads CASSYSGRIYEQYF. The CDR3 DNA follows: TGTGCCAGCAGTTACTCGGGGAGAATCTACGAGCAGTACTTC.

The rearrangement links TRBV29-1 to TRBJ1-2; 11 positions match TRBD1. V lost 5 bases and J lost 6; bases outside the gene matches: 8. CDR3 length equals 14 residues. Germline-derived CDR1 and CDR2 are SQVTM and ANQGSEA. DNA for the CDR3: TGCAGCGTTATGGACAGGGGGCCTCTCGATGGCTACACCTTC. This codes for CSVMDRGPLDGYTF. Variable domain in full (rest from reference TRBV29-1 and TRBJ1-2): SAVISQKPSRDICQRGTSLTIQCQVDSQVTMMFWYRQQPGQSLTLIATANQGSEATYESGFVIDKFPISRPNLTFSTLTVSNMSPEDSSIYLCSVMDRGPLDGYTFGSGTRLTVV.

The chain employs TRBV18 and TRBJ2-5; D possibly corresponds to TRBD1 (6 bases). Deletions cut 5 bases from V and 4 bases from J, with 14 bases between. Germline loops: CDR1 KGHSH, CDR2 LQKENI. The CDR3 covers 14 residues. DNA of the CDR3: TGTGCCAGCTCAGTTGATCGAGGGGGAGAGACCCAGTACTTC. Its protein product is CASSVDRGGETQYF.

The chain links TRBV2 to TRBJ2-2; D remains ambiguous. Germline CDR1 reads SNHLY; CDR2 reads FYNNEI. There are 14 residues in the CDR3. Between the trimmed V and J ends, which lost 3 bases and 2 bases, there was a span of 7 bases. Written as DNA, the CDR3 is TGTGCCAGCAGTGATGGGCCAAACACCGGGGAGCTGTTTTTT. Its translation: CASSDGPNTGELFF.

The chain employs TRBV19 and TRBJ2-1, with 8 bases matching TRBD1. The CDR3 consists of 20 residues. Looked up from germline, CDR1 is LNHDA and CDR2 is SQIVND (reference sequence). V lost 7 bases and J lost 5; bases outside the gene matches: 25. The CDR3 here is CASTKRDRSKGSSRNNEQFF. DNA of the CDR3: TGTGCCAGTACCAAAAGGGACAGGTCAAAGGGGAGTTCTAGAAACAATGAGCAGTTCTTC. The variable domain in full, completed from reference TRBV19 and TRBJ2-1, reads DGGITQSPKYLFRKEGQNVTLSCEQNLNHDAMYWYRQDPGQGLRLIYYSQIVNDFQKGDIAEGYSVSREKKESFPLTVTSAQKNPTAFYLCASTKRDRSKGSSRNNEQFFGPGTRLTVL.

The rearrangement joins TRBV9 to TRBJ2-7; D is undetermined. The CDR3 has 13 residues. CDR1 and CDR2 from the germline V gene are SGDLS and YYNGEE. Trimming took off 2 bases at V and 0 bases at J, with 6 bases between the two ends. This CDR3 is CASSVSSSYEQYF. As DNA, the CDR3 is TGTGCCAGCAGCGTTAGTAGCTCCTACGAGCAGTACTTC. The complete variable domain, with remaining parts taken from reference TRBV9 and TRBJ2-7, reads DSGVTQTPKHLITATGQRVTLRCSPRSGDLSVYWYQQSLDQGLQFLIQYYNGEERAKGNILERFSAQQFPDLHSELNLSSLELGDSALYFCASSVSSSYEQYFGPGTRLTVT.

V is TRBV30 and J is TRBJ2-1; D is unclear. V dropped 0 bases and J dropped 6 bases, with 6 bases sitting between them. Germline loops: CDR1 GTSNPN, CDR2 SVGIG (reference sequence). The CDR3 consists of 12 residues. The CDR3 coding sequence is TGTGCCTGGAGTGTACGGTCCAATGAGCAGTTCTTC. Protein product: CAWSVRSNEQFF. The full variable domain, rest sourced from reference TRBV30 and TRBJ2-1, is SQTIHQWPATLVQPVGSPLSLECTVEGTSNPNLYWYRQAAGRGLQLLFYSVGIGQISSEVPQNLSASRPQDRQFILSSKKLLLSDSGFYLCAWSVRSNEQFFGPGTRLTVL.